This TCR beta chain emerged from a study of blood T cell repertoires in COVID-19. This clone has only one observation. Per germline, CDR1 MGHDK and CDR2 SYGVNS. The CDR3 consists of 12 residues. The V and J ends lost 4 bases and 2 bases respectively, with 4 bases between them. The authors' processing: Cell counts per sample came from amplifying reference gene primers. This table comes from immunoSEQ multiplex PCR, and its TCRdb copy is limited to in-frame clones, with some not included. The V and J calls and clone size come from that table; D and trimming were worked out from the DNA. The profile covers over 450,000 clones, with 89% appearing a single time and 0.75% to 0.9% taken by the ten largest.

The specimen was peripheral blood. The V gene is TRBV25-1, the J gene TRBJ2-3; D not resolved. This clonotype was obtained from a young man with COVID-19, enrolled during active disease. CDR3 protein: CASSASTDTQYF. In DNA form, the CDR3 reads TGTGCCAGCAGTGCTTCCACAGATACGCAGTATTTT.